This TCR beta chain was observed in a study of response to subunit inactivated influenza vaccine (dated by TCRdb to the late 2010s). In terms of the full investigation: Deep quantitative profiling of the T cell receptor repertoire was used in the study to follow responses to a trivalent subunit inactivated influenza vaccine.

CDR1 and CDR2 (DFQATT, SNEGSKA) derive from the germline V gene (reference sequence). The CDR3 runs 15 residues from the cysteine to the phenylalanine. Here the CDR3 DNA is all that survives: 45 bases in frame from base 1. The trim is 6 bases for V and 2 bases for J, with a gap of 20 bases between the germline ends. This clonotype was found many times. Its antigen specificity is not known. No base-level quality is on record; no much larger clone is a single base apart. The meaning of the sample's time point label: 45 days after influenza vaccine administration. The protocol used for the library was RT-PCR. The sample was run on an Illumina HiSeq 2500. Through fastp at Q25 and MiXCR, TCRdb rebuilt clones from the public reads, retaining in-frame beta chains. Duplicate CDR3 protein sequences are folded into a single record with the most common DNA and genes. Across this sample there are hundreds of thousands of distinct CDR3 sequences, with 10% to 15% seen only once. The ten largest account for 13% of the sample.

What the research found in general, with its limitations: According to the authors, only a limited number of new T cells may be recruited by each seasonal influenza vaccination.

This TCR derives from a man between 50 and 59 years old who received an inactivated influenza vaccine. Donor details come from another sample of the same person, matched by shared clones. This chain joins TRBV20-1 to TRBJ2-7; the D segment may tentatively be TRBD1 or TRBD2, each giving 6 matched bases. The specimen was PBMCs from blood, collected 40 to 50 days after vaccination. The CDR3 has the sequence CSATRGGGSTYEQYF. DNA sequence: TGCAGTGCCACGCGAGGAGGGGGGAGCACCTACGAGCAGTACTTC.